This T cell receptor beta chain was recorded in a study of T cells in tuberculosis. Data came from immunoSEQ multiplex PCR; TCRdb stores just in-frame clones and leaves some out. The sample has 35,000 to 45,000 clones, approximately 94% seen once; the top ten hold about 2%. This clone occurred once. Material for sequencing was PBMCs. The receptor's source is a donor between 10 and 29 years old with latent tuberculosis or without tuberculosis infection. Some clones in this sample may be carry-over from other donors' samples.

CDR3 in DNA: TGTGCCAGCAGCGTTACTAGCGGTCCTCACTACGAGCAGTACTTC. It specifies CASSVTSGPHYEQYF. The chain joins TRBV9 to TRBJ2-7; 8 nucleotides line up with TRBD2. Trimming removed 2 bases from V and 3 bases from J; junction bases left unmatched: 7. The CDR3 extends over 15 amino acids. Germline CDR1 and CDR2: SGDLS and YYNGEE.